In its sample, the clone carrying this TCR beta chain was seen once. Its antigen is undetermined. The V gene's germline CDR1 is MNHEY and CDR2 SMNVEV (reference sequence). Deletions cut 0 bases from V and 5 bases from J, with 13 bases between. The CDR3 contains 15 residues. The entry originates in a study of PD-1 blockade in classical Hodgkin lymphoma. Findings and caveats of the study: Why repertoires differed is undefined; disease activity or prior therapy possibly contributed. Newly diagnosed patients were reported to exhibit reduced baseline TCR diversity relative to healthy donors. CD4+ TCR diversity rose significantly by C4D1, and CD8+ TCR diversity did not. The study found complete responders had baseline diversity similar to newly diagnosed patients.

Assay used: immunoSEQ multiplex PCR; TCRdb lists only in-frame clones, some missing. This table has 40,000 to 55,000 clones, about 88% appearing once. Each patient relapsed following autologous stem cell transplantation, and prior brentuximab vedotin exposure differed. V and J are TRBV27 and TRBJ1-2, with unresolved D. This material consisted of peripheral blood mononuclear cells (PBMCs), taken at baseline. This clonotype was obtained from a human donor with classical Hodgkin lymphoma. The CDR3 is CASSLSGVSRYGYTF. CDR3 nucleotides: TGTGCCAGCAGTTTATCAGGTGTCAGCCGATATGGCTACACCTTC.